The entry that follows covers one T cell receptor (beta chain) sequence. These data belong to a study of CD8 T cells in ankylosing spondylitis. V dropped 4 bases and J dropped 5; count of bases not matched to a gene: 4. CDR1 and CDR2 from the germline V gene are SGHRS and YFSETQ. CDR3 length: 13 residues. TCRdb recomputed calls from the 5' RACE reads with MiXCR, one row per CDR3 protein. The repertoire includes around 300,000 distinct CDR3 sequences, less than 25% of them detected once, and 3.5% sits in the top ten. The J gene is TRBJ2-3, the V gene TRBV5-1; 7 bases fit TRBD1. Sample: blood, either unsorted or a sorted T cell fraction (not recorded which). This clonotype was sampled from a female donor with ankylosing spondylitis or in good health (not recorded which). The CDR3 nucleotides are TGCGCCAGCAGCGACAGGGTACAAGATACGCAGTATTTT. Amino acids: CASSDRVQDTQYF. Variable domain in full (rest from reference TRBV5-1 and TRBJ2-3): KAGVTQTPRYLIKTRGQQVTLSCSPISGHRSVSWYQQTPGQGLQFLFEYFSETQRNKGNFPGRFSGRQFSNSRSEMNVSTLELGDSALYLCASSDRVQDTQYFGPGTRLTVL.